The source of this TCR beta chain is a study of glioma-infiltrating T cells. Study conclusions and caveats: Gliomas, especially low-grade, showed above-expected tissue-blood divergence; non-neoplastic patients showed below. Tissue and blood shared very few CDR3 sequences.

TCR alpha and beta CDR3 regions were amplified from RNA using iRepertoire nested multiplex PCR. For one-step reverse transcription and amplification, roughly 95-400 ng of tissue mRNA or PBMC total RNA was used. In TCRdb, the multiplex PCR reads were re-called with MiXCR into one record per CDR3 protein. Of about 140,000 distinct CDR3 sequences listed, about two fifths are singletons. Details on this clonotype: Its antigen remains unknown.

This CDR3 is 15 amino acids long. V lost 4 bases, J lost 8 bases, and 15 bases lay in between. Per germline, CDR1 MNHEY and CDR2 SMNVEV (reference sequence). Sequences were obtained from glioma tissue, nonneoplastic brain tissue, or PBMCs (not recorded which). The chain uses TRBV27 and TRBJ1-6; D gene uncertain. The source of this sequence is a human donor with low-grade glioma or glioblastoma, undergoing nonglioma brain surgery, or in good health (not recorded which). The CDR3 DNA is TGTGCCAGCAGTTCTTACCGTGGGAGAGATTCACCCCTCCACTTT. Its translation is CASSSYRGRDSPLHF.